These 16 T cell receptor beta chains were sequenced from one sample in a study of shared clonotypes between healthy human individuals. The data were produced by immunoSEQ multiplex PCR, yet TCRdb's version contains in-frame clones alone and is incomplete. The table includes over 2 million clones, 85% to 95% detected once. The specimen was naive CD4+ T cells from PBMCs. Indicated subset: CD45RA+ positively selected. The receptors stem from a man younger than 35 in good health. Some clones in this sample may be carry-over from other donors' samples.

The rearrangement links TRBV7-3 to TRBJ2-1; D gene ambiguous. With 5 bases removed from V and 0 bases from J, the gap between germline ends came to 8 bases. The germline gives CDR1 SGHTA, CDR2 FQGTGA. The CDR3 is 14 amino acids. The CDR3 DNA is TGTGCCAGCAGCGTAATGAGCTCCTACAATGAGCAGTTCTTC. This translates into CASSVMSSYNEQFF.

The V gene is TRBV12-5, the J gene TRBJ1-1; 8 bases fit TRBD1. Per the germline V gene, CDR1 is LGHNT and CDR2 is FRNRAP. This CDR3 spans 18 amino acids. V dropped 0 bases and J dropped 1; count of bases not matched to a gene: 10. The CDR3 DNA reads TGTGCTAGTGGTTTGGTCTCTATGACAGGGGATAAGAACACTGAAGCTTTCTTT. This sequence encodes CASGLVSMTGDKNTEAFF.

The chain recombines TRBV28 with TRBJ1-1, with a possible D match to TRBD1 (5 bases). The CDR3 has 12 residues. The ends were cut back, 5 bases at V and 7 bases at J, with 11 bases in the middle. Germline-derived CDR1 and CDR2 are MDHEN and SYDVKM. The CDR3 is CASSPKGFEAFF. CDR3 DNA sequence: TGTGCCAGCAGTCCCAAGGGGTTTGAAGCTTTCTTT.

This chain connects TRBV7-2 to TRBJ2-1; D is undetermined. V lost 4 bases and J lost 4, with 8 bases in between. The CDR3 totals 13 residues. The V gene's germline CDR1 is SGHTA and CDR2 FQGNSA. The CDR3 sequence is CASSSGVYNEQFF. CDR3 DNA sequence: TGTGCCAGCAGCTCGGGCGTTTACAATGAGCAGTTCTTC.

The chain is built from TRBV29-1 and TRBJ1-2; TRBD1 aligns across 8 bases. CDR3 length: 11 residues. V shed 4 bases, J shed 5 bases, and the junction held 0 bases outside the gene matches. Germline CDR1 and CDR2: SQVTM and ANQGSEA. Here the CDR3 DNA reads TGCAGCGTTGGACAGGGGTATGGCTACACCTTC. Amino acid sequence: CSVGQGYGYTF. Drawing the rest from reference TRBV29-1 and TRBJ1-2, the complete variable domain is SAVISQKPSRDICQRGTSLTIQCQVDSQVTMMFWYRQQPGQSLTLIATANQGSEATYESGFVIDKFPISRPNLTFSTLTVSNMSPEDSSIYLCSVGQGYGYTFGSGTRLTVV.

The chain employs TRBV7-3 and TRBJ2-6; possible D gene TRBD1, 5 bases. This CDR3 contains 15 residues. Germline V gene data show CDR1 as SGHTA and CDR2 as FQGTGA. V lost 9 bases and J 1 base, leaving 13 bases between the germline ends. As DNA, the CDR3 is TGTGCCAGTCAAATCAGGGTTTCTGGGGCCAACGTCCTGACTTTC. This encodes CASQIRVSGANVLTF.

The chain couples TRBV11-2 to TRBJ2-5; 7 nucleotides agree with TRBD1. The junction had 11 bases not matched to a gene; V was cut back by 5 bases and J by 2 bases. In germline, CDR1 is SGHAT, CDR2 FQNNGV. This CDR3 region has 16 residues. CDR3 in amino acids: CASSPLLRDRQETQYF. The CDR3 DNA reads as TGTGCCAGCAGCCCTTTGCTTAGGGACAGACAAGAGACCCAGTACTTC.

The chain carries TRBV28 and TRBJ2-3; D remains ambiguous. Germline loops: CDR1 MDHEN, CDR2 SYDVKM. This CDR3 spans 16 amino acids. The ends were cut back, 5 bases at V and 0 bases at J, with 15 bases in the middle. The CDR3 sequence is CASSPQPNLSTDTQYF. Written as DNA, the CDR3 is TGTGCCAGCAGTCCCCAACCGAACCTTAGCACAGATACGCAGTATTTT.

The V and J genes are TRBV5-1 and TRBJ2-7; D perhaps matches TRBD1 (6 bases). Per germline, CDR1 SGHRS and CDR2 YFSETQ. Trimming shortened V by 6 bases and J by 1 base, and 17 bases separated the two germline ends. The CDR3 contains 15 residues. The CDR3, as DNA: TGCGCCAGCAACTTCAACAGGGCGGGTTCCTACGAGCAGTACTTC. Protein: CASNFNRAGSYEQYF. Filled out from reference TRBV5-1 and TRBJ2-7, the complete variable domain reads KAGVTQTPRYLIKTRGQQVTLSCSPISGHRSVSWYQQTPGQGLQFLFEYFSETQRNKGNFPGRFSGRQFSNSRSEMNVSTLELGDSALYLCASNFNRAGSYEQYFGPGTRLTVT.

This chain connects TRBV19 to TRBJ2-4; D possibly corresponds to TRBD2 (6 bases). V shed 4 bases and J shed 1 base, with 17 bases lying between them. This CDR3 contains 17 residues. The germline CDR1 and CDR2 sequences are LNHDA and SQIVND (reference sequence). DNA of the CDR3: TGTGCCAGTAGTACCTCGCAGGCCGCGGGGGCCAAAAACATTCAGTACTTC. Encoded protein: CASSTSQAAGAKNIQYF. Complete variable domain (other parts from reference TRBV19 and TRBJ2-4): DGGITQSPKYLFRKEGQNVTLSCEQNLNHDAMYWYRQDPGQGLRLIYYSQIVNDFQKGDIAEGYSVSREKKESFPLTVTSAQKNPTAFYLCASSTSQAAGAKNIQYFGAGTRLSVL.

The chain couples TRBV5-1 to TRBJ2-5; D gene unclear. CDR1 is SGHRS, CDR2 YFSETQ, per germline. Trimming removed 1 base at V and 2 bases at J, with 9 bases between. There are 14 residues in the CDR3. The CDR3 loop is CASSLQVPQETQYF. DNA for the CDR3: TGCGCCAGCAGCTTGCAAGTACCACAAGAGACCCAGTACTTC.

The chain recombines TRBV4-1 with TRBJ2-7; D is unresolved. V lost 1 base, J lost 5 bases, and 6 bases lay in between. Germline assignment: CDR1 MGHRA and CDR2 YSYEKL. CDR3 length: 12 residues. CDR3 DNA sequence: TGCGCCAGCAGCCAAGTGTCGAACGAGCAGTACTTC. It codes for CASSQVSNEQYF.

This chain connects TRBV6-5 to TRBJ2-7, with D perhaps given as TRBD1 or TRBD2 (5 bases each). The CDR3 runs to 12 residues. The germline V gene has CDR1 MNHEY and CDR2 SVGAGI. Trimming took 8 bases from V and 3 from J, leaving 11 bases between them. DNA of the CDR3: TGTGCCAGCTGGGGGAACAACTACGAGCAGTACTTC. Translated, it gives CASWGNNYEQYF.

This chain connects TRBV7-9 to TRBJ2-7, with TRBD1 as a possible D gene (6 bases). Germline V lookup: CDR1 SEHNR, CDR2 FQNEAQ (reference sequence). Trimming stripped 5 bases from V and 12 bases from J, with 26 bases between. The CDR3 runs 15 residues. The CDR3 reads CASSPQTGASAMGYF. CDR3 nucleotides: TGTGCCAGCAGCCCTCAGACAGGAGCCAGCGCGATGGGGTACTTC.

The chain links TRBV27 to TRBJ2-5, with 7 bases that match TRBD1. Germline V CDR1 and CDR2: MNHEY, SMNVEV (reference sequence). The CDR3 runs to 17 residues. The V and J ends lost 6 bases and 4 bases, in that order; junction bases with no gene match: 17. CDR3 sequence (DNA): TGTGCCAGCAGGAAAGCTCCGGGACAGCTGGGCCGAGAGACCCAGTACTTC. Encoded protein: CASRKAPGQLGRETQYF.

The rearrangement joins TRBV28 to TRBJ1-2, with D tentatively TRBD1 (6 bases). This CDR3 has 17 residues. Per germline, CDR1 MDHEN and CDR2 SYDVKM. Trimming pared 5 bases from V and 3 bases from J, leaving 22 bases between. The CDR3 DNA sequence: TGTGCCAGCAGTCTCCTGGGGGCCGCCAAAGGGGACTATGGCTACACCTTC. Protein product: CASSLLGAAKGDYGYTF.